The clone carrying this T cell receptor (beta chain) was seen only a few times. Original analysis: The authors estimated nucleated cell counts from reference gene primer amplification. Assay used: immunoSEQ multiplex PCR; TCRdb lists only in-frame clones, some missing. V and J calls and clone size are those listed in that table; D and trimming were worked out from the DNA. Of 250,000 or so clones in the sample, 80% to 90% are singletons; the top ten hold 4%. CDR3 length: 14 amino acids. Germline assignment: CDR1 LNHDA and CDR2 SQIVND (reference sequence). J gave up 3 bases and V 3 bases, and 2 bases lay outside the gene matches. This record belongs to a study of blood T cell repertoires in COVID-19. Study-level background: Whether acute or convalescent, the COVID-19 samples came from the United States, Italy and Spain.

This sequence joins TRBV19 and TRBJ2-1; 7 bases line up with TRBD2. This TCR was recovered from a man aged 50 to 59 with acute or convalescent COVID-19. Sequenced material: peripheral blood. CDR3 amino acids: CASSILADYNEQFF. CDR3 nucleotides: TGTGCCAGTAGTATTCTAGCGGACTACAATGAGCAGTTCTTC. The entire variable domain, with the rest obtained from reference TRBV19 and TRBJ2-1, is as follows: DGGITQSPKYLFRKEGQNVTLSCEQNLNHDAMYWYRQDPGQGLRLIYYSQIVNDFQKGDIAEGYSVSREKKESFPLTVTSAQKNPTAFYLCASSILADYNEQFFGPGTRLTVL.